This TCR beta chain appears in the sequencing data of a study of blood T cell repertoires in COVID-19. Looking at the study overall: Specimens from acute and convalescent COVID-19 originated in the United States, Italy and Spain. In each case, the material was cDNA or gDNA derived from T cells, B-cell-depleted T cells, or PBMCs.

In the authors' workflow: Amplification of reference gene primers provided the estimated nucleated cell counts. TCRdb's table, derived via immunoSEQ multiplex PCR, lists solely in-frame clones and lacks some. Clonal size and the V and J genes are those of that table, whereas D and trimming came from the DNA. The data contain roughly 250,000 clones, 85% to 90% of them singletons. This clonotype was obtained from a man in his thirties or forties with acute or convalescent COVID-19. Sequencing used peripheral blood.

CDR3 loop: CASSWRRGNTEAFF. The DNA of the CDR3 is TGTGCCAGCAGTTGGCGACGGGGGAACACTGAAGCTTTCTTT. V gene TRBV28 combines with J gene TRBJ1-1; D not resolved. CDR1 is MDHEN and CDR2 is SYDVKM in the germline V gene. The ends were cut back, 4 bases at V and 1 base at J, with 10 bases in the middle. This CDR3 is 14 amino acids long.